The rows below give T cell receptor beta chains drawn from one sample of a study of metastatic and nonmetastatic thyroid tumors. TCRdb reprocessed the PCR reads using MiXCR. In the table there are tens of thousands of clones, 17% of which are singletons. The specimen was blood. The receptor source for this set is a male donor with papillary thyroid cancer or a benign thyroid nodule (not recorded which). Some clones in this sample may be carry-over from other donors' samples. The CDR3 runs from the conserved cysteine through the conserved F or W. A D gene is named only where the DNA matches it firmly. A row's size may be missing; if present it is once, few, many or a size class.

j_call v_call d_call clone_size cdr3_aa cdr3_nt
TRBJ1-2 TRBV19 TRBD1 few CASTSQKQGAHGYTF TGTGCCAGTACCTCGCAAAAACAGGGGGCCCATGGCTACACCTTC
TRBJ1-1 TRBV5-5 . many CASSLVGRSSEAFF TGTGCCAGCAGCTTGGTGGGTCGAAGTTCTGAAGCTTTCTTT
TRBJ1-2 TRBV11-2 . . CASSYPVWRWDYGYTF TGTGCCAGCAGCTACCCGGTCTGGCGTTGGGACTATGGCTACACCTTC
TRBJ2-7 TRBV24-1 TRBD1 few CATIRGPTYEHYF TGTGCCACCATCAGGGGGCCCACCTACGAGCATTACTTC
TRBJ2-5 TRBV14 . many CASSQGTVSTQYF TGTGCCAGCAGCCAGGGCACAGTTTCGACCCAGTACTTC
TRBJ2-1 TRBV3-1 TRBD2 many CASSHTTSGPYNEQFF TGTGCCAGCAGCCACACGACTAGCGGCCCCTACAATGAGCAGTTCTTC
TRBJ1-2 TRBV7-3 . many CASSLMLGDGYTF TGTGCCAGCAGCTTAATGTTAGGAGATGGCTACACCTTC
TRBJ2-5 TRBV5-5 . many CASSPWLAETQYF TGTGCCAGCAGCCCCTGGCTAGCGGAGACCCAGTACTTC
TRBJ1-2 TRBV30 . many CAWSPGQGISYTF TGTGCCTGGAGCCCAGGGCAGGGAATTAGCTACACCTTC
TRBJ2-1 TRBV24-1 . few CATSDFSLYNEQFF TGTGCCACCAGTGATTTTTCCCTTTACAATGAGCAGTTCTTC
TRBJ2-2 TRBV6-5 . many CASTRGGGGRRGTGELFF TGTGCCAGCACCCGAGGGGGTGGGGGCCGGAGGGGTACCGGGGAGCTGTTTTTT
TRBJ1-2 TRBV11-1 TRBD1 . CASSAHTTGANYGYTF TGTGCAAGCAGCGCCCATACGACAGGGGCTAACTATGGCTACACCTTC
TRBJ2-4 TRBV29-1 . many CSVESGLSAKNIQYF TGCAGCGTTGAGTCGGGACTCTCAGCCAAAAACATTCAGTACTTC
TRBJ1-4 TRBV20-1 TRBD1 . CSARDWTGRSEKLFF TGCAGTGCTAGAGATTGGACAGGGAGAAGTGAAAAACTGTTTTTT
TRBJ2-2 TRBV2 . many CASSEEMTGELFF TGTGCCAGCAGTGAAGAGATGACCGGGGAGCTGTTTTTT
TRBJ1-5 TRBV6-1 TRBD1 many CASSEGGQGGQPQHF TGTGCCAGCAGTGAAGGGGGACAGGGGGGTCAGCCCCAGCATTTT
TRBJ2-7 TRBV6-1 TRBD2 medium-sized CASSSAGYPYEQYF TGTGCCAGCAGTTCAGCGGGGTACCCCTACGAGCAGTACTTC
TRBJ2-1 TRBV13 . . CASSRGGNSYNEQFF TGTGCCAGCAGCAGAGGTGGAAACTCCTACAATGAGCAGTTCTTC
TRBJ1-1 TRBV10-2 . many CASSEFGMNTEAFF TGCGCCAGCAGTGAGTTCGGTATGAACACTGAAGCTTTCTTT
TRBJ1-2 TRBV27 TRBD1 many CASRITGGGDYGYTF TGTGCCAGCAGAATAACAGGGGGGGGGGACTATGGCTACACCTTC
TRBJ1-5 TRBV19 . many CASNLGEGQPQHF TGTGCCAGTAACTTAGGGGAGGGTCAGCCCCAGCATTTT
TRBJ1-4 TRBV30 TRBD1 . CAWRGGAGEKLFF TGTGCCTGGAGAGGGGGCGCCGGTGAAAAACTGTTTTTT
TRBJ1-1 TRBV6-1 . many CASRKENTEAFF TGTGCCAGCAGAAAAGAGAACACTGAAGCTTTCTTT
TRBJ2-1 TRBV11-3 TRBD2 many CASKEGPGGNEQFF TGTGCCAGCAAGGAGGGGCCGGGGGGGAATGAGCAGTTCTTC
TRBJ1-2 TRBV20-1 . few CSARDSYGYTF TGCAGTGCTAGAGACAGCTATGGCTACACCTTC
TRBJ1-6 TRBV27 TRBD1 many CASSLQTGFNSPLHF TGTGCCAGCAGTTTACAGACAGGGTTTAATTCACCCCTCCACTTT
TRBJ2-7 TRBV6-5 . many CACSYLIHQGHEQYF TGTGCCTGCAGTTACTTGATTCACCAGGGCCACGAGCAGTACTTC
TRBJ2-1 TRBV5-1 . many CASSEGLVYEQFF TGCGCCAGCAGCGAGGGGCTAGTCTATGAGCAGTTCTTC
TRBJ2-1 TRBV10-3 TRBD1 many CAISERGTEYSSYNEQFF TGTGCCATCAGTGAGCGAGGGACAGAGTACAGCTCCTACAATGAGCAGTTCTTC
TRBJ2-5 TRBV24-1 TRBD2 many CATSDGGLALETQYF TGTGCCACCAGTGATGGGGGACTAGCCCTCGAGACCCAGTACTTC
TRBJ2-1 TRBV12-3/TRBV12-4 TRBD2 many CASRKTSGSYEQFF TGTGCCAGCAGGAAGACTAGCGGGAGTTATGAGCAGTTCTTC
TRBJ2-2 TRBV10-1 . many CASSRNSAGELFF TGCGCCAGCAGTCGGAACAGCGCGGGGGAGCTGTTTTTT
TRBJ2-1 TRBV2 TRBD2 many CASYSGGGYNEQFF TGTGCCAGTTATAGTGGCGGGGGTTACAATGAGCAGTTCTTC
TRBJ2-4 TRBV15 . once CATSLRDKNIQYF TGTGCCACCAGCCTCAGGGACAAAAACATTCAGTACTTC
TRBJ2-1 TRBV6-2/TRBV6-3 . . CASSYSSSWAYNDQFF TGTGCCAGCAGTTACTCCTCTAGCTGGGCCTACAATGATCAGTTCTTC
TRBJ2-2 TRBV11-2 TRBD1 . CASSSLADRLNTGELFF TGTGCCAGCAGCTCCCTCGCGGACAGGTTGAACACCGGGGAGCTGTTTTTT
TRBJ2-3 TRBV28 TRBD2 many CASRLAGGADTQYF TGTGCCAGCAGGCTAGCGGGAGGGGCAGATACGCAGTATTTT
TRBJ1-1 TRBV6-4 . many CASNRDRTQAFF TGTGCCAGCAATAGGGATCGGACTCAAGCTTTCTTT
TRBJ2-5 TRBV5-1 . many CASSFHGGRETQYF TGCGCCAGCAGCTTCCATGGTGGGAGGGAGACCCAGTACTTC
TRBJ2-3 TRBV7-3 TRBD2 many CASSPTAGGPADTQYF TGTGCCAGCAGCCCCACAGCGGGGGGGCCAGCAGATACGCAGTATTTT
TRBJ2-3 TRBV19 TRBD2 many CASSFGGSDTQYF TGTGCCAGTAGCTTCGGGGGGTCCGATACGCAGTATTTT
TRBJ2-3 TRBV28 . many CASSLAGLGVLGTSTDTQYF TGTGCCAGCAGTTTAGCGGGGCTCGGGGTGCTAGGGACTAGCACAGATACGCAGTATTTT
TRBJ2-2 TRBV5-4 . many CASSLEQNTGELFF TGTGCCAGCAGCTTGGAACAGAACACCGGGGAGCTGTTTTTT
TRBJ2-7 TRBV7-9 TRBD1 . CASSFWDRGDEQYF TGTGCCAGCAGCTTCTGGGACAGGGGGGACGAGCAGTACTTC
TRBJ1-1 TRBV25-1 TRBD1 many CASSDIGQGMNTEAFF TGTGCCAGCAGTGATATCGGACAGGGTATGAACACTGAAGCTTTCTTT
TRBJ2-3 TRBV6-1 . many CASSFRDPRTDTQYF TGTGCCAGCAGTTTCCGGGACCCGCGCACAGATACGCAGTATTTT
TRBJ2-3 TRBV6-1 TRBD2 many CASTPGTRFGTDTQYF TGTGCCAGCACCCCCGGGACTAGGTTTGGCACAGATACGCAGTATTTT
TRBJ2-2 TRBV20-1 . . CSARQVMSARELFF TGCAGTGCTAGACAGGTGATGTCCGCCAGGGAGCTGTTTTTT